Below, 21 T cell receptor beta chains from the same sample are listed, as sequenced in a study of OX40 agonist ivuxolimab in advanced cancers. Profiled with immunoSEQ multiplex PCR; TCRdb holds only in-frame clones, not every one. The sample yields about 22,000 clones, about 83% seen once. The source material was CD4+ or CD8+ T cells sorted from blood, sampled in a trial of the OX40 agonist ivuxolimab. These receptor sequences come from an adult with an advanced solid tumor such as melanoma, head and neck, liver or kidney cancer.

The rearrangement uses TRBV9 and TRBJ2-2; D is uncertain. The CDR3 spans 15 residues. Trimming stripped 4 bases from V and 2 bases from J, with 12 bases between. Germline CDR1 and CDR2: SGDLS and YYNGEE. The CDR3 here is CASSHPGRNTGELFF. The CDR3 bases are TGTGCCAGCAGCCACCCCGGCAGAAACACCGGGGAGCTGTTTTTT.

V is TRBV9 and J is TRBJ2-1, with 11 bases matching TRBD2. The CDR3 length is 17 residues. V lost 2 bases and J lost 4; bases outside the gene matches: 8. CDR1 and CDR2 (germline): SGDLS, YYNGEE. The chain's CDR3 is CASSVPTGTSGYNEQFF. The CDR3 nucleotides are TGTGCCAGCAGCGTCCCTACCGGGACTAGCGGTTACAATGAGCAGTTCTTC.

The CDR3, as DNA: TGTGCCAGCAGCCCCAGAAACATGAACACTGAAGCTTTCTTT. Its translation is CASSPRNMNTEAFF. The gene calls are TRBV7-9 and TRBJ1-1, with D unresolved. Between the trimmed V and J ends, which lost 5 bases and 0 bases, there was a span of 10 bases. CDR1 SEHNR and CDR2 FQNEAQ come from the germline V gene (reference sequence). The CDR3 extends over 14 amino acids.

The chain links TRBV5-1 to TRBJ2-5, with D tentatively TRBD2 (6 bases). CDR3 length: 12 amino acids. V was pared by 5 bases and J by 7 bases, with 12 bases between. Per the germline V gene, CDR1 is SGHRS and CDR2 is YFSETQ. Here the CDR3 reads CASSESGGTQYF. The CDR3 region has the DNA TGCGCCAGCAGTGAGTCCGGGGGGACCCAGTACTTC.

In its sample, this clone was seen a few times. The CDR3 DNA is TGCAGCGTTGAAGATCGGCGGCTAGCTGAGCAGTTCTTC. Protein: CSVEDRRLAEQFF. The chain links TRBV29-1 to TRBJ2-1; possibly TRBD2 for D (5 bases). This CDR3 has 13 amino acids. Germline V gene data show CDR1 as SQVTM and CDR2 as ANQGSEA. V was pared by 0 bases and J by 9 bases, with 12 bases between.

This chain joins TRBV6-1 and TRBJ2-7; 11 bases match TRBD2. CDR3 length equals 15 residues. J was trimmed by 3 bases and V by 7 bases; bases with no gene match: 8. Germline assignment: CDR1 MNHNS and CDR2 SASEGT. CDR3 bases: TGTGCCAGCACGAAACTAGCGGGAGACAACTACGAGCAGTACTTC. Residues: CASTKLAGDNYEQYF.

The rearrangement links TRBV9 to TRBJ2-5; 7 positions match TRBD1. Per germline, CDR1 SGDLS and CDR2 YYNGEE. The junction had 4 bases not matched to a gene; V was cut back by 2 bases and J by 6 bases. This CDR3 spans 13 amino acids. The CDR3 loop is CASSVRQGQTQYF. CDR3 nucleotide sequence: TGTGCCAGCAGCGTTAGACAGGGTCAGACCCAGTACTTC. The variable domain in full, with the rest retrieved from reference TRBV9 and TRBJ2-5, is DSGVTQTPKHLITATGQRVTLRCSPRSGDLSVYWYQQSLDQGLQFLIQYYNGEERAKGNILERFSAQQFPDLHSELNLSSLELGDSALYFCASSVRQGQTQYFGPGTRLLVL.

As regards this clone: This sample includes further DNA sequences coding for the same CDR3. CDR3 sequence: CASSLGQGGDTQYF. In nucleotides, the CDR3 is TGCGCCAGCAGCTTGGGGCAGGGAGGCGATACGCAGTATTTT. V gene TRBV5-1 combines with J gene TRBJ2-3, with a tentative D call TRBD2 (6 bases). Germline V gives CDR1 SGHRS, CDR2 YFSETQ. The CDR3 extends over 14 amino acids. The V end lost 0 bases, the J end lost 6 bases, and 11 bases lay between the germline ends. Full variable domain (remainder filled in from reference TRBV5-1 and TRBJ2-3): KAGVTQTPRYLIKTRGQQVTLSCSPISGHRSVSWYQQTPGQGLQFLFEYFSETQRNKGNFPGRFSGRQFSNSRSEMNVSTLELGDSALYLCASSLGQGGDTQYFGPGTRLTVL.

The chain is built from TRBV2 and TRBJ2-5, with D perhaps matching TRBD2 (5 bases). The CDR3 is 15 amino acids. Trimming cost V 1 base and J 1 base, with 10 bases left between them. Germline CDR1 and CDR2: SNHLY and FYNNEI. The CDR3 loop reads CASSEGLAAQETQYF. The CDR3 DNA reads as TGTGCCAGCAGTGAAGGGCTAGCTGCCCAAGAGACCCAGTACTTC.

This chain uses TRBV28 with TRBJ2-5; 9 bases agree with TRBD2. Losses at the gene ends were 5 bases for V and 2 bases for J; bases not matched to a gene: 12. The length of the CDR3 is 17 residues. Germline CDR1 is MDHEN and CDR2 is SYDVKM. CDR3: CASSTRPVAGVQETQYF. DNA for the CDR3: TGTGCCAGCAGTACCCGACCTGTAGCGGGGGTACAAGAGACCCAGTACTTC.

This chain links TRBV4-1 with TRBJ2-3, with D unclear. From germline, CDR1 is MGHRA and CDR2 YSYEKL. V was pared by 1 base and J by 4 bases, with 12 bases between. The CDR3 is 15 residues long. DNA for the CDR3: TGCGCCAGCAGCCAAGTCACAAGGGCCGCAGATACGCAGTATTTT. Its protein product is CASSQVTRAADTQYF.

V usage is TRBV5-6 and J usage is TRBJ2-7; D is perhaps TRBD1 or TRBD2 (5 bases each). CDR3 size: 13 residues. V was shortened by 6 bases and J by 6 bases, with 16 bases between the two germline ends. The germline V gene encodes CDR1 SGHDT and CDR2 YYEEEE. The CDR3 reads CASNTGTPGEQYF. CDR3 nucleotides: TGTGCCAGCAATACCGGGACGCCGGGCGAGCAGTACTTC.

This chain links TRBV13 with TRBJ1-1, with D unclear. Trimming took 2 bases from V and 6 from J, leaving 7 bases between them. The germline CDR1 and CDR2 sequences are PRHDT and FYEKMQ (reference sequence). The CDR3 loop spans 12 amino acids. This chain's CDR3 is CASSLTGPEAFF. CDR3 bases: TGTGCCAGCAGCTTAACTGGTCCTGAAGCTTTCTTT.

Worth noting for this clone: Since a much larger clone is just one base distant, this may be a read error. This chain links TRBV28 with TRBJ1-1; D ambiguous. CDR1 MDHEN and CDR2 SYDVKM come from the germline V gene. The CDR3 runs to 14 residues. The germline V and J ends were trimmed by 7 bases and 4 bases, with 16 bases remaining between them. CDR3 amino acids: CASTLVGWGTEAFF. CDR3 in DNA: TGTGCCAGCACCTTGGTGGGATGGGGCACTGAAGCTTTCTTT.

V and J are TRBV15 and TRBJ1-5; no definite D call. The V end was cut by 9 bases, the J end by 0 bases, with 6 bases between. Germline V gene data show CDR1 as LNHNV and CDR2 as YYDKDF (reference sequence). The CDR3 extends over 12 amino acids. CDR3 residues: CATTGSNQPQHF. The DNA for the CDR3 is TGTGCCACGACCGGTAGCAATCAGCCCCAGCATTTT.

CDR3 in amino acids: CASSQIGGGRAEDTQYF. CDR3 nucleotides: TGCGCCAGCAGCCAAATCGGCGGCGGGAGGGCGGAAGATACGCAGTATTTT. The chain links TRBV4-1 to TRBJ2-3; TRBD2 agrees at 9 bases. After removal of 2 bases from V and 5 bases from J, the junction contained 11 bases not matched to a gene. Germline loops: CDR1 MGHRA, CDR2 YSYEKL. The CDR3 loop spans 17 amino acids.

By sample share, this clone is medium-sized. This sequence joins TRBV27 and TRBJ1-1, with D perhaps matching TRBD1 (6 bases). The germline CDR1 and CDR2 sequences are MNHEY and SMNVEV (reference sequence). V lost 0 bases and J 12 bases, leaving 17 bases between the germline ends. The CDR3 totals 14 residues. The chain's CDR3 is CASSLSKSLRGTFF. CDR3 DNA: TGTGCCAGCAGTTTATCGAAGTCCTTGAGGGGGACTTTCTTT.

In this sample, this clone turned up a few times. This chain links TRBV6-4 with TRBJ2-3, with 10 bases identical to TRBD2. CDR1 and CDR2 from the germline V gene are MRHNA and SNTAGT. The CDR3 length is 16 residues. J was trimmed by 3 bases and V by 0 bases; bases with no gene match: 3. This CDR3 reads CASSDSSGRGTDTQYF. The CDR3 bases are TGTGCCAGCAGTGACTCGAGCGGGAGGGGAACAGATACGCAGTATTTT.

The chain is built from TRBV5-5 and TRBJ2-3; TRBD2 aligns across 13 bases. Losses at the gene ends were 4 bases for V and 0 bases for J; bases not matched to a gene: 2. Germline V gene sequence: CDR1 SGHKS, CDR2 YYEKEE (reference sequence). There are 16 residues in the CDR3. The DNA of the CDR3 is TGTGCCAGCAGCATGGGACTAGCGGGGAGCACAGATACGCAGTATTTT. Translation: CASSMGLAGSTDTQYF.

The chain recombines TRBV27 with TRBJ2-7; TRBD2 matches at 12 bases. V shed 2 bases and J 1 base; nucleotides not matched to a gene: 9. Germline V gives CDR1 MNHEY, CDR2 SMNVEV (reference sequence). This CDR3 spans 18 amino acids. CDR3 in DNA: TGTGCCAGCAGTTTAAGGCTAGCGGGGGGGCAGGGTTCCTACGAGCAGTACTTC. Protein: CASSLRLAGGQGSYEQYF.

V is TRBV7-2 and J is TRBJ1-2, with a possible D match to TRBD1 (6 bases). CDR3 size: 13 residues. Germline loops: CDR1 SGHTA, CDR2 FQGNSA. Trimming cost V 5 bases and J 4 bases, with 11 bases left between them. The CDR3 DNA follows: TGTGCCAGCAGCGAACAGGGCCCCTATGGCTACACCTTC. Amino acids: CASSEQGPYGYTF. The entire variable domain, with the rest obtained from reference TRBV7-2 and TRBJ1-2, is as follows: GAGVSQSPSNKVTEKGKDVELRCDPISGHTALYWYRQSLGQGLEFLIYFQGNSAPDKSGLPSDRFSAERTGGSVSTLTIQRTQQEDSAVYLCASSEQGPYGYTFGSGTRLTVV.